This entry lists 24 T cell receptor beta chains sequenced from one sample in a study of T cell clonotyping in hematopoietic cell transplantation. The time point denotes: recipient sample about 28 days before transplant, after cytoreduction. Repertoires were generated with immunoSEQ multiplex PCR, while TCRdb's copy carries only in-frame clones and drops some. The table records some 40,000 clones, 85% of them present only once. The specimen was peripheral blood mononuclear cells, collected before stem cell transplant. These receptors were obtained from a man aged 60 to 69 with acute myeloid leukemia. Some clones in this sample may be carry-over from other donors' samples.

In DNA form, the CDR3 reads TGTGCCAGCAGTTTATGGGGCGGGAACACTGAAGCTTTCTTT. Protein sequence: CASSLWGGNTEAFF. This chain connects TRBV27 to TRBJ1-1, with D perhaps matching TRBD1 (5 bases). Germline assignment: CDR1 MNHEY and CDR2 SMNVEV (reference sequence). The CDR3 sequence is 14 residues long. V lost 1 base and J lost 1, with 7 bases in between.

The chain uses TRBV2 and TRBJ1-2, with 7 bases aligning to TRBD1. The CDR3 sequence is 16 residues long. CDR1 SNHLY and CDR2 FYNNEI come from the germline V gene. V dropped 6 bases and J dropped 3; count of bases not matched to a gene: 13. The CDR3: CASSTTRQGMDYGYTF. In nucleotides, the CDR3 is TGTGCCAGCAGCACTACCCGACAGGGAATGGACTATGGCTACACCTTC.

The V call is TRBV28, the J call TRBJ1-6; D not resolved. Germline loops: CDR1 MDHEN, CDR2 SYDVKM. The CDR3 loop spans 13 amino acids. Between the trimmed V and J ends, which lost 6 bases and 10 bases, there was a span of 13 bases. CDR3 in amino acids: CASRSFPQSPLHF. CDR3 sequence (DNA): TGTGCCAGCAGGTCTTTCCCTCAGTCACCCCTCCACTTT.

The CDR3: CASSLQPYTGDEQYF. Here the CDR3 DNA reads TGCGCCAGCAGCCTCCAACCTTACACAGGGGACGAGCAGTACTTC. The chain recombines TRBV4-1 with TRBJ2-7; the match to TRBD1 covers 7 bases. The CDR3 is 15 amino acids. The V gene's germline CDR1 is MGHRA and CDR2 YSYEKL. V lost 4 bases to trimming and J lost 5 bases; unmatched junction nucleotides: 11.

V gene TRBV10-3 combines with J gene TRBJ1-6, with D perhaps matching TRBD1 (5 bases). The length of the CDR3 is 15 residues. Between the trimmed V and J ends, which lost 5 bases and 5 bases, there was a span of 13 bases. The V gene's germline CDR1 is ENHRY and CDR2 SYGVKD. CDR3 DNA sequence: TGTGCCATCAGTAGGGACTCGAGGGATAATTCACCCCTCCACTTT. Translating gives CAISRDSRDNSPLHF.

This clone appeared a few times. The rearrangement joins TRBV30 to TRBJ1-2; unclear D gene. Deletions cut 4 bases from V and 2 bases from J, with 8 bases between. This CDR3 has 12 amino acids. Germline CDR1 is GTSNPN and CDR2 is SVGIG (reference sequence). The chain's CDR3 is CAWNPGNYGYTF. The CDR3 coding sequence is TGTGCCTGGAACCCGGGGAACTATGGCTACACCTTC.

The genes are TRBV5-6 and TRBJ2-7; D is perhaps TRBD2 (6 bases). The ends were cut back, 4 bases at V and 2 bases at J, with 13 bases in the middle. Germline loops: CDR1 SGHDT, CDR2 YYEEEE. The CDR3 runs 14 residues. The CDR3 region has the DNA TGTGCCAGCAGCCGACTAGACACGGCCTACGAGCAGTACTTC. Translated: CASSRLDTAYEQYF.

CDR3 DNA sequence: TGTGCCAGTAAGGATCGGGGGCCGGATCAGCCCCAGCATTTT. It specifies CASKDRGPDQPQHF. The chain links TRBV19 to TRBJ1-5, with D tentatively TRBD1 (6 bases). Germline-derived CDR1 and CDR2 are LNHDA and SQIVND (reference sequence). The CDR3 covers 14 residues. Trimming left V 7 bases short and J 5 bases short, with 15 bases between.

The chain uses TRBV7-2 and TRBJ1-6; D gene uncertain. V gave up 3 bases and J gave up 10 bases, with 7 bases separating them. The germline V gene encodes CDR1 SGHTA and CDR2 FQGNSA. This CDR3 is built from 12 residues. The CDR3 DNA reads TGTGCCAGCAGCTTCCCCGTGTCACCCCTCCACTTT. This codes for CASSFPVSPLHF.

There are a few counts of this clone. The chain links TRBV29-1 to TRBJ2-2; perhaps D is TRBD1 or TRBD2 (5 bases each). The CDR3 has 10 residues. Germline CDR1 SQVTM, CDR2 ANQGSEA. V was clipped by 7 bases and J by 5 bases, with 5 bases between them. The CDR3, as DNA: TGCAGCGGGGGGACCGGGGAGCTGTTTTTT. Translation: CSGGTGELFF.

The V and J genes are TRBV9 and TRBJ2-7, with 7 bases aligning to TRBD2. V shed 3 bases and J 6 bases; nucleotides not matched to a gene: 3. The germline gives CDR1 SGDLS, CDR2 YYNGEE. The CDR3 loop spans 12 amino acids. CDR3 nucleotides: TGTGCCAGCAGCGCCGGGGGGTTCGAGCAGTACTTC. It specifies CASSAGGFEQYF.

This chain connects TRBV2 to TRBJ2-7; D is perhaps TRBD1 (5 bases). The CDR3 sequence is 12 residues long. CDR1 is SNHLY, CDR2 FYNNEI, per germline. Trimming pared 8 bases from V and 2 bases from J, leaving 10 bases between. CDR3 nucleotides: TGTGCCAGCTTTATCAGGGCCTACGAGCAGTACTTC. Translation: CASFIRAYEQYF. Filled out from reference TRBV2 and TRBJ2-7, the complete variable domain reads EPEVTQTPSHQVTQMGQEVILRCVPISNHLYFYWYRQILGQKVEFLVSFYNNEISEKSEIFDDQFSVERPDGSNFTLKIRSTKLEDSAMYFCASFIRAYEQYFGPGTRLTVT.

This chain joins TRBV7-3 and TRBJ1-1; no clear D gene. Trimming shortened V by 3 bases and J by 4 bases, and 15 bases separated the two germline ends. Germline-derived CDR1 and CDR2 are SGHTA and FQGTGA. This CDR3 spans 15 amino acids. CDR3 residues: CASSLRRPPLTEAFF. The DNA for the CDR3 is TGTGCCAGCAGCTTGCGACGGCCTCCTCTCACTGAAGCTTTCTTT.

This clone was observed a few times. The J gene is TRBJ1-6, the V gene TRBV7-6; 7 nucleotides line up with TRBD1. Germline CDR1 is SGHVS and CDR2 is FNYEAQ. This CDR3 is built from 16 residues. Losses at the gene ends were 3 bases for V and 5 bases for J; bases not matched to a gene: 7. The CDR3 DNA reads as TGTGCCAGCAGCTTCCAGACAGGGAATAATAATTCACCCCTCCACTTT. Translated: CASSFQTGNNNSPLHF.

The chain recombines TRBV9 with TRBJ2-7; TRBD2 is a possible D gene (7 bases). CDR1 and CDR2 from the germline V gene are SGDLS and YYNGEE. CDR3 length: 14 residues. Deletions cut 4 bases from V and 6 bases from J, with 17 bases between. The CDR3 here is CASSMWGGAGEQYF. CDR3 DNA: TGTGCCAGCAGCATGTGGGGGGGGGCCGGCGAGCAGTACTTC.

This clone was seen only once. The chain combines TRBV4-2 with TRBJ2-2, with D tentatively TRBD1 (6 bases). The CDR3 length is 14 residues. Trimming left V 2 bases short and J 3 bases short, with 7 bases between. Per germline, CDR1 LGHNA and CDR2 YNFKEQ. In nucleotides, the CDR3 is TGTGCCAGCAGCCAAAGACAGGACACCGGGGAGCTGTTTTTT. Its protein is CASSQRQDTGELFF.

The chain uses TRBV4-2 and TRBJ2-7; TRBD1 matches at 9 bases. Germline assignment: CDR1 LGHNA and CDR2 YNFKEQ. The CDR3 sequence is 14 residues long. The trim removed 1 base at V and 5 bases at J, leaving 3 bases unmatched. The CDR3 bases are TGTGCCAGCAGCCAAGGACAGGGGGTCGACGAGCAGTACTTC. This translates into CASSQGQGVDEQYF.

This chain connects TRBV7-6 to TRBJ2-1, with TRBD2 as a possible D gene (6 bases). The V gene's germline CDR1 is SGHVS and CDR2 FNYEAQ. This CDR3 comprises 13 residues. V lost 2 bases and J lost 8, with 10 bases in between. The CDR3 sequence is CASSLRGTYEQFF. The CDR3 DNA sequence: TGTGCCAGCAGCTTAAGAGGGACTTATGAGCAGTTCTTC.

The gene calls are TRBV25-1 and TRBJ2-5, with 9 bases aligning to TRBD2. Germline V gene sequence: CDR1 MGHDK, CDR2 SYGVNS. The ends lost 1 base at V and 1 base at J; junction bases unmatched: 4. This CDR3 is 16 amino acids long. For the CDR3, the DNA is TGTGCCAGCAGTGAATTGCGAGCGGGGGGCCAAGAGACCCAGTACTTC. As protein: CASSELRAGGQETQYF. Supplemented by reference TRBV25-1 and TRBJ2-5, the full variable domain reads EADIYQTPRYLVIGTGKKITLECSQTMGHDKMYWYQQDPGMELHLIHYSYGVNSTEKGDLSSESTVSRIRTEHFPLTLESARPSHTSQYLCASSELRAGGQETQYFGPGTRLLVL.

This chain joins TRBV4-2 and TRBJ2-3, with D possibly being TRBD2 (7 bases). The CDR3 is 17 amino acids. Germline CDR1 reads LGHNA; CDR2 reads YNFKEQ. V lost 0 bases to trimming and J lost 3 bases, with 16 bases between them. The CDR3 bases are TGTGCCAGCAGCCAAGAATTCGCGGGGAGGGGGACAGATACGCAGTATTTT. As protein: CASSQEFAGRGTDTQYF.

This clone occurred a few times. J is TRBJ1-5 and V is TRBV28; 8 bases are a match to TRBD1. V trimming: 7 bases; J trimming: 5 bases; junction bases outside the gene matches: 10. CDR3 length: 15 amino acids. In germline, CDR1 is MDHEN, CDR2 SYDVKM. CDR3 coding DNA: TGTGCCAGCAATGAGGGGATGACAGGGGATCAGCCCCAGCATTTT. Translated: CASNEGMTGDQPQHF.

The genes are TRBV28 and TRBJ2-2, with D possibly being TRBD1 or TRBD2 (7 bases each). The CDR3 extends over 15 amino acids. The V end lost 6 bases, the J end lost 1 base, and 12 bases lay between the germline ends. Germline CDR1 MDHEN, CDR2 SYDVKM. The DNA for the CDR3 is TGTGCCAGCAGGGGAGGGGGCTTGAACACCGGGGAGCTGTTTTTT. It codes for CASRGGGLNTGELFF.

This chain uses TRBV19 with TRBJ1-2, with 10 bases matching TRBD1. Germline CDR1 LNHDA, CDR2 SQIVND (reference sequence). This CDR3 comprises 14 residues. V lost 5 bases and J lost 7; bases outside the gene matches: 7. CDR3 nucleotide sequence: TGTGCCAGTAGTCAGACAGGGGGCGCGGCTGGCTACACCTTC. This translates into CASSQTGGAAGYTF.

The V gene is TRBV19, the J gene TRBJ1-5; maybe TRBD1 (5 bases). Trimming pared 8 bases from V and 2 bases from J, leaving 16 bases between. The CDR3 totals 15 residues. Germline CDR1 reads LNHDA; CDR2 reads SQIVND (reference sequence). CDR3 sequence reads: CASQVGDWGNQPQHF. Here the CDR3 DNA reads TGTGCCAGTCAAGTCGGGGACTGGGGCAATCAGCCCCAGCATTTT.